What follows describes a single T cell receptor (beta chain). Its antigen is currently not known. The record has no base qualities; no much larger clone is one base away. This entry is derived from a study of T cell responses to AZD1222 COVID-19 vaccine (dated by TCRdb to 2020 to 2022). Notes on the research overall: Because spike-specific TCR depth and breadth did not differ between the two schedules, AZD1222 recipients who got a second dose at roughly 4 weeks were pooled with those who got a second dose at roughly 12 weeks. Enrollment into the trials was organized by age into subgroups of 18-55, 56-69 and 70-plus years, and those subgroups contained approximately 160, 26 and 62 TCR-sequenced participants, respectively. TCR sequencing covered more than 230 trial participants: 200 to 220 given two doses of AZD1222 and 26 given two doses of MenACWY control vaccine. What the authors observed across the whole study: Conclusions about previously exposed vaccinees are limited, since just six AZD1222 recipients were seropositive for SARS-CoV-2 at baseline. Nearly half of unique spike-specific TCRs reportedly recognized epitopes outside regions mutated in the B.1.351 and B.1.1.7 variants. Most participants were white British and females outnumbered males, and the authors suggested that clonal diversity may have been underestimated. The whole spike protein was spanned by vaccine-associated CD4 TCRs, and dominant responses were seen in regions 160-218 and 743-854. No day 14 peak-response samples were available, so repertoires were characterized only after the peak T cell response. The 56-69-year group was small, and its depth increase did not reach significance, likely because of low power. After two AZD1222 doses, both the breadth and the depth of spike-specific TCRs were significantly higher than at day 0 and than in MenACWY recipients.

The CDR3 regions of human TCRbeta chains were analyzed by immunosequencing. The paper's processing steps were these. Repertoire TCRs were matched against a reference library of SARS-CoV-2-specific TCRs generated with the MIRA antigen-specificity platform. Breadth was defined as the fraction of unique TCRs that were SARS-CoV-2-associated, and depth was defined as the fraction of total T cells that were SARS-CoV-2-associated. Using the MIRA data, each spike-specific TCR was mapped to the spike region that the TCR reacts to and placed in a CD4 or CD8 class. Log10-transformed breadth and depth values were compared by one-way ANOVA with Sidak's multiple comparisons tests. What TCRdb holds here is the immuneACCESS table cut down to in-frame rearrangements. Part of the clones is not present; checked against another copy, under half of the missing clones reflect an unresolved V gene, and the others are unexplained. D and trimming come from the DNA, and the V and J calls and clone size come from that table. In all, the sample holds 120,000 or so clones, and approximately 90% of those were seen once. The ten top clones hold over 1.5% of the sample.

This sample's time point label indicates: baseline before first vaccination. The vaccinee samples were drawn from two UK trials, COV001 and COV002, one of which was a single-blind randomized controlled phase 2/3 trial testing AZD1222 (ChAdOx1 nCoV-19) in healthy adults. Trial participant PBMC samples were collected at day 0 and day 28 after the second dose for TCRbeta chain sequencing. Looking up the germline V gene yields CDR1 MDHEN and CDR2 SYDVKM. The CDR3, cysteine through phenylalanine, is 12 amino acids long. Only the CDR3 DNA is retained, 36 bases long and in frame from the first base. The germline V and J ends show losses of 6 bases and 8 bases respectively, and no gene match explains 3 bases of the junction.

The sequence came from an adult in good health. The chain was built from TRBV28 and TRBJ2-1; a stretch of 8 junction bases matches TRBD1. Specimen: peripheral blood, collected on day 0 of AZD1222 vaccination. At the DNA level, the sequence is TGTGCCAGCAGGATGGACAGGGATGAGCAGTTCTTC. Its coded protein is CASRMDRDEQFF.